The 9 T cell receptor beta chains below all came from one sample that was sequenced in a study of T-cell memory formation after mild COVID-19. TCRdb re-analysed the 5' RACE reads in MiXCR, keeping a single row per CDR3 protein. Counted here are hundreds of thousands of distinct CDR3 sequences, more than 15% occurring once; the ten biggest clones make up 12%. Specimen: PBMCs or a T cell subset sorted from them (not recorded which). The receptor source for this set is an adult woman who had mild COVID-19 (a few samples of this study predate the infection). Cell type and time point are not known.

This clonotype showed up many times. Here the CDR3 reads CASSELGQERYEQYF. The CDR3 nucleotides read TGTGCCAGCAGTGAATTAGGACAGGAACGCTACGAGCAGTACTTC. The V and J genes are TRBV25-1 and TRBJ2-7, with 7 bases matching TRBD1. V was clipped by 1 base and J by 3 bases; unmatched bases: 6. The germline gives CDR1 MGHDK, CDR2 SYGVNS. The CDR3 totals 15 residues.

This chain uses TRBV20-1 with TRBJ1-5; D possibly corresponds to TRBD1 (6 bases). The CDR3 is 17 residues long. Germline CDR1 DFQATT, CDR2 SNEGSKA (reference sequence). Trimming took 6 bases from V and 1 from J, leaving 22 bases between them. In nucleotides, the CDR3 is TGCAGTGCAGGGGGGCAGGGTGTATATACGAGCAATCAGCCCCAGCATTTT. This translates into CSAGGQGVYTSNQPQHF.

Only a few counts were recorded for this clonotype. This sequence joins TRBV7-9 and TRBJ2-7, with TRBD1 matching over 8 bases. Trimming took 5 bases from V and 0 from J; bases not matched to a gene: 12. Germline V gives CDR1 SEHNR, CDR2 FQNEAQ (reference sequence). The length of the CDR3 is 17 residues. In DNA form, the CDR3 reads TGTGCCAGCAGCCTTGTACTGGACAGGGAGAGCTCCTACGAGCAGTACTTC. Encoded protein: CASSLVLDRESSYEQYF.

This clonotype was seen only a few times. This chain links TRBV7-3 with TRBJ2-3; TRBD2 agrees at 9 bases. There are 15 residues in the CDR3. V lost 5 bases and J lost 4; bases outside the gene matches: 7. Germline V gene sequence: CDR1 SGHTA, CDR2 FQGTGA. Here the CDR3 DNA reads TGTGCCAGCAGCCACGGACTAGCGTCCTCAGATACGCAGTATTTT. It yields the protein CASSHGLASSDTQYF.

This sequence joins TRBV19 and TRBJ2-5; D unclear. CDR3 length: 14 amino acids. V lost 2 bases and J 4 bases, leaving 11 bases between the germline ends. The germline CDR1 and CDR2 sequences are LNHDA and SQIVND (reference sequence). The CDR3 loop is CASSIMGSGETQYF. The DNA for the CDR3 is TGTGCCAGTAGTATAATGGGGTCGGGAGAGACCCAGTACTTC.

The chain carries TRBV18 and TRBJ2-5, with unresolved D. The CDR3 extends over 13 amino acids. V was pared by 6 bases and J by 3 bases, with 11 bases between. Germline values: CDR1 KGHSH, CDR2 LQKENI. CDR3 amino acids: CASSRSSEETQYF. CDR3 sequence (DNA): TGTGCCAGCTCCCGGTCATCGGAAGAGACCCAGTACTTC.

This chain links TRBV30 with TRBJ2-1; D gene unclear. The CDR3 is 12 residues long. From germline, CDR1 is GTSNPN and CDR2 SVGIG (reference sequence). V was cut by 0 bases and J by 9 bases, with 9 bases left in between. This CDR3 reads CAWSVSWGEQFF. The CDR3 region has the DNA TGTGCCTGGAGTGTGTCCTGGGGTGAGCAGTTCTTC.

In this sample, this clonotype turned up many times. The V call is TRBV20-1, the J call TRBJ2-1; perhaps TRBD1 as D (6 bases). The germline V gene has CDR1 DFQATT and CDR2 SNEGSKA (reference sequence). The CDR3 has 13 residues. Trimming stripped 5 bases from V and 2 bases from J, with 10 bases between. CDR3 in amino acids: CSAQGFTYNEQFF. The CDR3, as DNA: TGCAGTGCTCAGGGGTTTACCTACAATGAGCAGTTCTTC.

V gene TRBV16 combines with J gene TRBJ1-6; D is unclear. CDR3 size: 12 residues. Germline loops: CDR1 KGHSY, CDR2 FQNENV. The V end lost 0 bases, the J end lost 14 bases, and 8 bases lay between the germline ends. CDR3 loop: CASSQSASSLHF. The CDR3 DNA reads TGTGCCAGCAGCCAATCGGCCAGTTCCCTCCACTTT.